One and the same sample provided the 20 T cell receptor beta chains below, sequenced in a study of graft-versus-host responses after intestinal transplantation. The repertoire was sequenced with immunoSEQ multiplex PCR; TCRdb's copy has only in-frame clones and lacks some. Of roughly 70,000 clones in the sample, approximately 92% were seen once. The sample in question was bone marrow, obtained 734 days after intestinal transplantation. The origin of the receptors is a human patient who received an intestinal transplant, so some T cells may come from the graft donor.

This sequence joins TRBV4-1 and TRBJ1-1; no definite D call. The V end was cut by 0 bases, the J end by 2 bases, with 4 bases between. The CDR3 is made up of 13 amino acids. From germline, CDR1 is MGHRA and CDR2 YSYEKL. The CDR3: CASSQEVNTEAFF. In DNA, the CDR3 is TGCGCCAGCAGCCAAGAGGTCAACACTGAAGCTTTCTTT.

This clone was detected only once. The chain joins TRBV9 to TRBJ1-2; D unresolved. This CDR3 spans 16 amino acids. Trimming stripped 0 bases from V and 0 bases from J, with 12 bases between. Germline V gives CDR1 SGDLS, CDR2 YYNGEE. CDR3 nucleotide sequence: TGTGCCAGCAGCGTAGATGGATGGAGGGCTAACTATGGCTACACCTTC. This gives the protein CASSVDGWRANYGYTF.

This chain uses TRBV11-1 with TRBJ2-7; unclear D gene. The CDR3 loop spans 16 amino acids. V gave up 5 bases and J gave up 3 bases, with 20 bases separating them. Germline assignment: CDR1 SGHAT and CDR2 FQDESV (reference sequence). The CDR3 is CASSPTSTAPHYEQYF. CDR3 DNA sequence: TGTGCCAGCAGCCCGACGTCGACGGCACCCCACTACGAGCAGTACTTC. Complete variable domain (other parts from reference TRBV11-1 and TRBJ2-7): EAEVAQSPRYKITEKSQAVAFWCDPISGHATLYWYRQILGQGPELLVQFQDESVVDDSQLPKDRFSAERLKGVDSTLKIQPAELGDSAMYLCASSPTSTAPHYEQYFGPGTRLTVT.

This clone was counted only a few times. The chain has TRBV2 and TRBJ2-7; 7 bases are a match to TRBD1. From germline, CDR1 is SNHLY and CDR2 FYNNEI. With V trimmed by 5 bases and J by 6 bases, 4 bases remained unmatched. This CDR3 has 12 amino acids. The CDR3 region is CASSPQGSEQYF. The CDR3 DNA sequence: TGTGCCAGCAGTCCACAGGGGAGCGAGCAGTACTTC.

The V gene is TRBV9, the J gene TRBJ2-1, with TRBD2 matching 13 bases. Looked up from germline, CDR1 is SGDLS and CDR2 is YYNGEE. Trimming at V came to 0 bases and at J to 2 bases, leaving 5 bases not matched to a gene. This CDR3 has 18 residues. The CDR3 region has the DNA TGTGCCAGCAGCGTAGCTCAAGGACTAGCGGGGGCCTACAATGAGCAGTTCTTC. As protein: CASSVAQGLAGAYNEQFF.

The chain has TRBV10-3 and TRBJ2-7; 7 nucleotides agree with TRBD2. J was trimmed by 6 bases and V by 2 bases; bases with no gene match: 10. Per germline, CDR1 ENHRY and CDR2 SYGVKD. The CDR3 is 15 amino acids. CDR3 in amino acids: CAISEGGVLASEQYF. CDR3 sequence (DNA): TGTGCCATCAGTGAGGGGGGGGTCCTAGCTAGCGAGCAGTACTTC.

V usage is TRBV13 and J usage is TRBJ2-7; perhaps TRBD1 as D (6 bases). This CDR3 is built from 14 residues. In germline, CDR1 is PRHDT, CDR2 FYEKMQ (reference sequence). V was clipped by 7 bases and J by 2 bases, with 15 bases between them. This CDR3 is CASILRAGAYEQYF. The DNA of the CDR3 is TGTGCCAGCATCCTTCGGGCAGGGGCCTACGAGCAGTACTTC.

The CDR3 loop reads CASSLNVQGTTDTQYF. The CDR3 DNA reads TGTGCCAGCAGCTTAAATGTGCAGGGGACCACAGATACGCAGTATTTT. This chain links TRBV13 with TRBJ2-3; D possibly corresponds to TRBD1 (6 bases). Germline V lookup: CDR1 PRHDT, CDR2 FYEKMQ (reference sequence). The length of the CDR3 is 16 residues. Trimming pared 2 bases from V and 2 bases from J, leaving 14 bases between.

The chain is built from TRBV15 and TRBJ2-1; 7 nucleotides agree with TRBD2. The V segment lost 8 bases and the J segment 8 bases; nucleotides outside the gene matches: 9. Germline V gives CDR1 LNHNV, CDR2 YYDKDF (reference sequence). The CDR3 sequence is 13 residues long. CDR3 sequence reads: CATERGGMYEQFF. CDR3 bases: TGTGCCACCGAGCGGGGAGGGATGTATGAGCAGTTCTTC.

J is TRBJ2-7 and V is TRBV11-2; possible D gene TRBD2, 6 bases. Deletions cut 4 bases from V and 5 bases from J, with 18 bases between. Per germline, CDR1 SGHAT and CDR2 FQNNGV. The length of the CDR3 is 15 residues. For the CDR3, the DNA is TGTGCCAGCAGCTGGGCCATTCCGGGAGAGGACGAGCAGTACTTC. Amino acid sequence: CASSWAIPGEDEQYF. The full variable domain, rest sourced from reference TRBV11-2 and TRBJ2-7, is EAGVAQSPRYKIIEKRQSVAFWCNPISGHATLYWYQQILGQGPKLLIQFQNNGVVDDSQLPKDRFSAERLKGVDSTLKIQPAKLEDSAVYLCASSWAIPGEDEQYFGPGTRLTVT.

The chain links TRBV5-4 to TRBJ1-1; 8 nucleotides agree with TRBD1. Germline CDR1 and CDR2: SGHNT and YYREEE (reference sequence). The length of the CDR3 is 13 residues. V lost 4 bases and J lost 7; bases outside the gene matches: 6. CDR3: CASSPQGEVEAFF. In DNA, the CDR3 is TGTGCCAGCAGCCCACAGGGGGAGGTTGAAGCTTTCTTT.

The chain joins TRBV5-4 to TRBJ2-5, with TRBD2 identical over 8 bases. With 2 bases clipped from V and 4 bases from J, the junction kept 7 bases outside the gene matches. The CDR3 sequence is 15 residues long. Germline CDR1 reads SGHNT; CDR2 reads YYREEE (reference sequence). CDR3 nucleotides: TGTGCCAGCAGCTTAGTACTAGCGGATACAGAGACCCAGTACTTC. Translated: CASSLVLADTETQYF.

This clone was recorded only once. V is TRBV9 and J is TRBJ2-5; the D gene is possibly TRBD2 (5 bases). V lost 5 bases and J 4 bases, leaving 21 bases between the germline ends. The CDR3 runs 16 residues. Germline-derived CDR1 and CDR2 are SGDLS and YYNGEE. CDR3 amino acids: CASSFHLGMDLETQYF. The CDR3 DNA reads TGTGCCAGCAGTTTCCATTTGGGGATGGACTTAGAGACCCAGTACTTC.

This clone has a single count. This rearrangement joins TRBV9 to TRBJ2-4; D may be TRBD2 (6 bases). Germline V lookup: CDR1 SGDLS, CDR2 YYNGEE. V shed 3 bases and J shed 0 bases, with 13 bases lying between them. This CDR3 is 16 amino acids long. The CDR3 coding sequence is TGTGCCAGCAGCGCATCAGAGGAGGGAGCCAAAAACATTCAGTACTTC. It is translated as CASSASEEGAKNIQYF. Using reference TRBV9 and TRBJ2-4 for the parts outside the CDR3, the full variable domain is DSGVTQTPKHLITATGQRVTLRCSPRSGDLSVYWYQQSLDQGLQFLIQYYNGEERAKGNILERFSAQQFPDLHSELNLSSLELGDSALYFCASSASEEGAKNIQYFGAGTRLSVL.

This chain connects TRBV30 to TRBJ2-7; TRBD1 agrees at 8 bases. V gave up 3 bases and J gave up 1 base; unmatched junction bases: 8. The CDR3 sequence is 15 residues long. Germline values: CDR1 GTSNPN, CDR2 SVGIG (reference sequence). CDR3 sequence: CAWRMDRAGSYEQYF. The CDR3 bases are TGTGCCTGGAGGATGGACAGGGCTGGATCCTACGAGCAGTACTTC.

This sequence joins TRBV9 and TRBJ1-1; D unclear. This CDR3 has 14 amino acids. Germline V gives CDR1 SGDLS, CDR2 YYNGEE. Trimming stripped 6 bases from V and 1 base from J, with 13 bases between. CDR3 coding DNA: TGTGCCAGCACCCGTTTAGAGACGAACACTGAAGCTTTCTTT. Its translation is CASTRLETNTEAFF. The whole variable domain, filled in from reference TRBV9 and TRBJ1-1, reads DSGVTQTPKHLITATGQRVTLRCSPRSGDLSVYWYQQSLDQGLQFLIQYYNGEERAKGNILERFSAQQFPDLHSELNLSSLELGDSALYFCASTRLETNTEAFFGQGTRLTVV.

The rearrangement joins TRBV9 to TRBJ2-1; either TRBD1 or TRBD2 may supply D (5 bases each). The CDR3 has 14 residues. The germline V gene encodes CDR1 SGDLS and CDR2 YYNGEE. The ends were cut back, 6 bases at V and 6 bases at J, with 16 bases in the middle. The CDR3 bases are TGTGCCAGCAACGAGGGGCCCCCTTTCAATGAGCAGTTCTTC. Translating gives CASNEGPPFNEQFF.

V gene TRBV10-3 combines with J gene TRBJ2-3; D may match TRBD1 or TRBD2 (6 bases each). Trimming removed 10 bases at V and 4 bases at J, with 21 bases between. Germline V lookup: CDR1 ENHRY, CDR2 SYGVKD. The CDR3 loop spans 15 amino acids. The CDR3 spells CATYADRGGPDTQYF. CDR3 DNA sequence: TGTGCCACCTATGCGGATAGAGGGGGGCCAGATACGCAGTATTTT.

J is TRBJ2-5 and V is TRBV11-2; possibly TRBD1 or TRBD2 for D (6 bases each). Trimming took off 2 bases at V and 2 bases at J, with 21 bases between the two ends. Germline V gene data show CDR1 as SGHAT and CDR2 as FQNNGV. The CDR3 is 18 residues long. CDR3 coding DNA: TGTGCCAGCAGCTTAAACTCGGTCTTGGGGGGCCCTCAAGAGACCCAGTACTTC. Amino acids: CASSLNSVLGGPQETQYF.

V and J are TRBV7-3 and TRBJ2-1; TRBD2 matches 14 bases. CDR3 length: 16 amino acids. Germline V CDR1 and CDR2: SGHTA, FQGTGA. Losses at the gene ends were 3 bases for V and 10 bases for J; bases not matched to a gene: 8. CDR3 bases: TGTGCCAGCAGCTTTTCGGGACTAGCGGGAGAGGGGGAGCAGTTCTTC. Translating it yields CASSFSGLAGEGEQFF.